The 30 T cell receptor beta chains below were found in one sample sequenced in a study of shared clonotypes between healthy human individuals. Profiled with immunoSEQ multiplex PCR; TCRdb holds only in-frame clones, not every one. In the table there are approximately 110,000 clones, approximately 70% of which are singletons. Sequencing was performed on memory CD8+ T cells sorted from blood. The subset denotes: CD45RO+ cells pooled with CCR7-negative TemRA cells. The source of these receptors is a woman in her twenties or thirties in good health.

CDR3 nucleotides: TGTGCCAGCAGTACCGCGGGAGGCAATGAGCAGTTCTTC. Encoded protein: CASSTAGGNEQFF. V gene TRBV27 combines with J gene TRBJ2-1; the match to TRBD2 covers 8 bases. J gave up 6 bases and V 5 bases, and 3 bases lay outside the gene matches. From germline, CDR1 is MNHEY and CDR2 SMNVEV (reference sequence). CDR3 size: 13 residues.

V gene TRBV27 combines with J gene TRBJ2-7; D is uncertain. There are 15 residues in the CDR3. With 6 bases removed from V and 0 bases from J, the gap between germline ends came to 15 bases. Germline CDR1 and CDR2: MNHEY and SMNVEV (reference sequence). CDR3 nucleotide sequence: TGTGCCAGCAGAAAAAGGACGGAGAGCTCCTACGAGCAGTACTTC. The encoded protein is CASRKRTESSYEQYF.

The chain has TRBV5-1 and TRBJ2-2, with TRBD1 identical over 10 bases. V lost 4 bases and J lost 4; bases outside the gene matches: 4. Germline CDR1 SGHRS, CDR2 YFSETQ. This CDR3 has 15 residues. In DNA, the CDR3 is TGCGCCAGCAGCGGGGGGACAGGGGCCACCGGGGAGCTGTTTTTT. It translates to CASSGGTGATGELFF.

This clone was seen a single time. This chain uses TRBV4-1 with TRBJ2-7; D gene ambiguous. The germline gives CDR1 MGHRA, CDR2 YSYEKL. The germline V and J ends were trimmed by 0 bases and 12 bases, with 15 bases remaining between them. The CDR3 has 13 residues. CDR3 loop: CASSQDGSSFAYF. The CDR3 region has the DNA TGCGCCAGCAGCCAAGATGGCTCGTCGTTCGCGTACTTC.

The chain recombines TRBV18 with TRBJ2-1; possible D gene TRBD2, 6 bases. This CDR3 spans 15 amino acids. V was pared by 0 bases and J by 4 bases, with 10 bases between. CDR1 is KGHSH and CDR2 is LQKENI in the germline V gene. CDR3 loop: CASSPPRERYNEQFF. The CDR3 DNA reads as TGTGCCAGCTCACCACCTCGGGAGAGATACAATGAGCAGTTCTTC.

This clone was counted only a few times. The V gene is TRBV6-1, the J gene TRBJ2-7; 7 bases align to TRBD1. In germline, CDR1 is MNHNS, CDR2 SASEGT. V shed 5 bases and J 3 bases; nucleotides not matched to a gene: 7. The CDR3 length is 14 residues. The CDR3: CASSTQQGSYEQYF. The DNA for the CDR3 is TGTGCCAGCAGTACCCAACAGGGGAGCTACGAGCAGTACTTC.

The sample holds one count of this clone. The CDR3 loop is CSVGGRQGETEAFF. CDR3 DNA: TGCAGCGTCGGGGGCCGTCAGGGAGAAACTGAAGCTTTCTTT. The V and J genes are TRBV29-1 and TRBJ1-1, with D maybe TRBD1 (6 bases). Trimming took 6 bases from V and 5 from J, leaving 19 bases between them. Germline V CDR1 and CDR2: SQVTM, ANQGSEA. This CDR3 contains 14 residues.

The chain joins TRBV7-9 to TRBJ2-7; 11 bases agree with TRBD1. V lost 7 bases and J lost 4; bases outside the gene matches: 12. Looked up from germline, CDR1 is SEHNR and CDR2 is FQNEAQ (reference sequence). The CDR3 loop spans 16 amino acids. Written as DNA, the CDR3 is TGTGCCAGCACCGCAGACCCGGGACAGGGGGAATACGAGCAGTACTTC. This codes for CASTADPGQGEYEQYF.

This clone was detected only a few times. V is TRBV7-9 and J is TRBJ2-5; D unclear. The CDR3 runs 11 residues. V dropped 8 bases and J dropped 3 bases, with 7 bases sitting between them. The germline gives CDR1 SEHNR, CDR2 FQNEAQ (reference sequence). In DNA, the CDR3 is TGTGCCAGCGTGGGGAAAGAGACCCAGTACTTC. Translating it yields CASVGKETQYF. Full variable domain (outside the CDR3, taken from reference TRBV7-9 and TRBJ2-5): DTGVSQNPRHKITKRGQNVTFRCDPISEHNRLYWYRQTLGQGPEFLTYFQNEAQLEKSRLLSDRFSAERPKGSFSTLEIQRTEQGDSAMYLCASVGKETQYFGPGTRLLVL.

This chain links TRBV5-6 with TRBJ1-2; weak D call: TRBD1 (6 bases). Germline CDR1 reads SGHDT; CDR2 reads YYEEEE. V was pared by 4 bases and J by 4 bases, with 20 bases between. This CDR3 contains 16 residues. CDR3 amino acids: CASSIHPQGRIYGYTF. CDR3 in DNA: TGTGCCAGCAGCATACACCCCCAGGGGCGAATCTATGGCTACACCTTC.

This chain joins TRBV6-5 and TRBJ2-3; TRBD2 might be the D (6 bases). With 8 bases removed from V and 0 bases from J, the gap between germline ends came to 12 bases. The CDR3 is 14 amino acids. Germline-derived CDR1 and CDR2 are MNHEY and SVGAGI. The CDR3 protein is CASREKVSTDTQYF. The CDR3 DNA sequence: TGTGCCAGCCGGGAGAAAGTTAGCACAGATACGCAGTATTTT.

The V and J genes are TRBV7-9 and TRBJ2-2; unclear D gene. With 0 bases removed from V and 9 bases from J, the gap between germline ends came to 14 bases. From germline, CDR1 is SEHNR and CDR2 FQNEAQ (reference sequence). This CDR3 has 15 residues. The CDR3: CASSLASGVRRELFF. CDR3 nucleotides: TGTGCCAGCAGCTTAGCGTCCGGAGTTCGAAGGGAGCTGTTTTTT. The whole variable domain, remainder taken from reference TRBV7-9 and TRBJ2-2, is DTGVSQNPRHKITKRGQNVTFRCDPISEHNRLYWYRQTLGQGPEFLTYFQNEAQLEKSRLLSDRFSAERPKGSFSTLEIQRTEQGDSAMYLCASSLASGVRRELFFGEGSRLTVL.

A note on this clone: Other nucleotide sequences in the sample specify the same CDR3. The chain joins TRBV6-5 to TRBJ2-1; TRBD2 might be the D (5 bases). The germline gives CDR1 MNHEY, CDR2 SVGAGI. The length of the CDR3 is 12 residues. Trimming shortened V by 8 bases and J by 4 bases, and 9 bases separated the two germline ends. This chain's CDR3 is CASGGLYNEQFF. CDR3 DNA sequence: TGTGCCAGCGGAGGCCTTTACAATGAGCAGTTCTTC.

This chain uses TRBV27 with TRBJ1-5; maybe TRBD1 (5 bases). V shed 1 base and J shed 3 bases, with 13 bases lying between them. Germline lookup yields CDR1 MNHEY and CDR2 SMNVEV (reference sequence). CDR3 length equals 16 residues. CDR3 protein: CASSLYAVTVNQPQHF. CDR3 DNA: TGTGCCAGCAGTTTATATGCCGTGACAGTCAATCAGCCCCAGCATTTT.

This clone has only a few counts. The sample holds other DNA sequences that translate to the same CDR3. The chain uses TRBV19 and TRBJ2-7, with a tentative D call TRBD1 (5 bases). The CDR3 is 13 amino acids. The V end lost 3 bases, the J end lost 3 bases, and 9 bases lay between the germline ends. Germline CDR1 LNHDA, CDR2 SQIVND (reference sequence). CDR3 loop: CASSMGQGYEQYF. The CDR3 coding sequence is TGTGCCAGTAGTATGGGGCAGGGCTACGAGCAGTACTTC.

The chain employs TRBV2 and TRBJ2-3; D remains ambiguous. Deletions cut 6 bases from V and 2 bases from J, with 3 bases between. This CDR3 is built from 11 residues. Per the germline V gene, CDR1 is SNHLY and CDR2 is FYNNEI. CDR3: CASRLTDTQYF. The CDR3 DNA follows: TGTGCCAGCAGGCTCACAGATACGCAGTATTTT.

The chain recombines TRBV19 with TRBJ2-2; no clear D gene. V was cut by 5 bases and J by 2 bases, with 6 bases left in between. This CDR3 spans 13 amino acids. Germline values: CDR1 LNHDA, CDR2 SQIVND (reference sequence). The CDR3 sequence: CASSVLNTGELFF. In DNA, the CDR3 is TGTGCCAGTAGTGTCCTTAACACCGGGGAGCTGTTTTTT.

The chain is built from TRBV28 and TRBJ2-5; a possible D gene is TRBD2 (6 bases). Looked up from germline, CDR1 is MDHEN and CDR2 is SYDVKM. CDR3 length: 15 amino acids. V gave up 0 bases and J gave up 1 base, with 9 bases separating them. The CDR3 loop reads CASSLWGGTQETQYF. CDR3 nucleotide sequence: TGTGCCAGCAGTTTATGGGGCGGGACCCAAGAGACCCAGTACTTC.

The chain is built from TRBV19 and TRBJ1-1; D remains ambiguous. The CDR3 extends over 13 amino acids. V was shortened by 7 bases and J by 3 bases, with 12 bases between the two germline ends. Germline CDR1 LNHDA, CDR2 SQIVND (reference sequence). CDR3 sequence: CASTPHPYTEAFF. The DNA for the CDR3 is TGTGCCAGTACCCCCCACCCCTACACTGAAGCTTTCTTT.

V and J are TRBV29-1 and TRBJ2-1; D might be TRBD1 (6 bases). Germline V gene sequence: CDR1 SQVTM, CDR2 ANQGSEA. This CDR3 region has 14 residues. Trimming took off 3 bases at V and 2 bases at J, with 11 bases between the two ends. The CDR3 bases are TGCAGCGTTGACTGGCGGACAGCCTACAATGAGCAGTTCTTC. Residues: CSVDWRTAYNEQFF.

The CDR3, as DNA: TGTGCCAGCAGTTTTTTTCGGACCTATGGCTACACCTTC. Its protein product is CASSFFRTYGYTF. V is TRBV27 and J is TRBJ1-2, with D unclear. The ends were cut back, 3 bases at V and 4 bases at J, with 9 bases in the middle. The CDR3 consists of 13 residues. Germline V gives CDR1 MNHEY, CDR2 SMNVEV (reference sequence).

The V gene is TRBV6-6, the J gene TRBJ2-4; a possible D gene is TRBD2 (5 bases). Germline V gives CDR1 MNHNY, CDR2 SVGAGI (reference sequence). Trimming took off 0 bases at V and 15 bases at J, with 15 bases between the two ends. This CDR3 comprises 13 residues. DNA for the CDR3: TGTGCCAGCAGTTACTCGACCCCGGGGTTAAGGTACTTC. Translated, it gives CASSYSTPGLRYF.

The chain carries TRBV6-1 and TRBJ2-3; the match to TRBD2 covers 11 bases. The CDR3 sequence is 15 residues long. Germline CDR1 is MNHNS and CDR2 is SASEGT. J gave up 3 bases and V 7 bases, and 6 bases lay outside the gene matches. CDR3 nucleotides: TGTGCCAGCATAAATCCTAGCGGGAGGACAGATACGCAGTATTTT. Its translation is CASINPSGRTDTQYF.

The gene calls are TRBV7-6 and TRBJ2-7; D uncertain. Germline V gives CDR1 SGHVS, CDR2 FNYEAQ. The germline V and J ends were trimmed by 1 base and 2 bases, with 6 bases remaining between them. This CDR3 has 13 residues. The chain's CDR3 is CASSLGIAYEQYF. The CDR3 nucleotides are TGTGCCAGCAGCTTAGGCATCGCCTACGAGCAGTACTTC.

This clone came up a few times. This sample also contains other DNA sequences that code for the same CDR3. The gene calls are TRBV7-9 and TRBJ1-5; D might be TRBD1 (5 bases). The V gene lost 5 bases and the J gene lost 3 bases, with 11 bases spanning the gap. Per the germline V gene, CDR1 is SEHNR and CDR2 is FQNEAQ (reference sequence). The CDR3 totals 14 residues. This chain's CDR3 is CASSRDGFNQPQHF. The CDR3 region has the DNA TGTGCCAGCAGCAGGGACGGATTCAATCAGCCCCAGCATTTT.

The V and J genes are TRBV6-1 and TRBJ2-3, with D unresolved. The germline CDR1 and CDR2 sequences are MNHNS and SASEGT. The CDR3 loop spans 13 amino acids. With 10 bases removed from V and 7 bases from J, the gap between germline ends came to 18 bases. CDR3 protein: CATPGGQWYTQYF. CDR3 nucleotides: TGTGCCACCCCCGGCGGCCAGTGGTATACGCAGTATTTT.

The rearrangement links TRBV14 to TRBJ2-7; D remains unclear. There are 13 residues in the CDR3. Germline CDR1 and CDR2: SGHDN and FVKESK. The V and J ends lost 0 bases and 9 bases respectively, with 12 bases between them. CDR3 sequence reads: CASSQDRRRGQYF. CDR3 DNA sequence: TGTGCCAGCAGCCAAGATCGCAGGCGAGGGCAGTACTTC.

The chain carries TRBV27 and TRBJ2-3; the match to TRBD2 covers 14 bases. Per the germline V gene, CDR1 is MNHEY and CDR2 is SMNVEV (reference sequence). The CDR3 consists of 15 residues. J was trimmed by 6 bases and V by 5 bases; bases with no gene match: 4. DNA of the CDR3: TGTGCCAGCAGTCAATGGACTAGCGGGAGGGATACGCAGTATTTT. Its protein product is CASSQWTSGRDTQYF.

V usage is TRBV7-2 and J usage is TRBJ2-1; 10 nucleotides agree with TRBD2. V was clipped by 3 bases and J by 9 bases; unmatched bases: 5. Germline loops: CDR1 SGHTA, CDR2 FQGNSA. The CDR3 spans 14 residues. CDR3 in amino acids: CASSLTSGYVEQFF. Written as DNA, the CDR3 is TGTGCCAGCAGCTTGACTAGCGGGTATGTTGAGCAGTTCTTC.

This clone was counted many times. The genes are TRBV6-5 and TRBJ1-1; 9 bases map to TRBD1. The CDR3 has 13 amino acids. Germline V gives CDR1 MNHEY, CDR2 SVGAGI. J gave up 4 bases and V 6 bases, and 3 bases lay outside the gene matches. The DNA of the CDR3 is TGTGCCAGCAGCCGACAGGGGGGCACTGAAGCTTTCTTT. Its translation is CASSRQGGTEAFF.